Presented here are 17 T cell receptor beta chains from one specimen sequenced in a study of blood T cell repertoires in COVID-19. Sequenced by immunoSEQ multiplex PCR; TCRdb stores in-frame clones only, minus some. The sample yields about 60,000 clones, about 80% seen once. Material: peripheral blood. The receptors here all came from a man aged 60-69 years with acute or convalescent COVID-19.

CDR3 loop: CASSYYTGDTNSPLHF. CDR3 sequence (DNA): TGTGCCAGCAGTTATTATACAGGGGACACAAATTCACCCCTCCACTTT. The V call is TRBV12-1, the J call TRBJ1-6; TRBD1 was called by the table and not checked on the DNA. TRBV12-1 has pseudogene status. The length of the CDR3 is 16 residues.

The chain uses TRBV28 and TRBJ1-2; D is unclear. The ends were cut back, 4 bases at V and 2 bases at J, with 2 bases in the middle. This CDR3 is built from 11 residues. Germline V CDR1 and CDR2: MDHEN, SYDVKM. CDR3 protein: CASSSNYGYTF. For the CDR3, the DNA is TGTGCCAGCAGTTCAAACTATGGCTACACCTTC.

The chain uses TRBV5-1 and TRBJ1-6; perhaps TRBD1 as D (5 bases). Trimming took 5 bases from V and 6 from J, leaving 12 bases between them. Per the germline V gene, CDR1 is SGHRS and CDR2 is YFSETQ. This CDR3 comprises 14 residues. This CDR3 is CASRLREGNSPLHF. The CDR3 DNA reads TGCGCCAGCAGGCTCAGGGAGGGTAATTCACCCCTCCACTTT.

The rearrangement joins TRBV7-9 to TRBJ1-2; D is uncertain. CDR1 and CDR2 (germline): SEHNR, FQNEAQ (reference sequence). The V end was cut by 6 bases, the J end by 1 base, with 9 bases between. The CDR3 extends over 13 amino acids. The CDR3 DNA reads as TGTGCCAGCAGTCAGGCAGTTAACTATGGCTACACCTTC. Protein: CASSQAVNYGYTF.

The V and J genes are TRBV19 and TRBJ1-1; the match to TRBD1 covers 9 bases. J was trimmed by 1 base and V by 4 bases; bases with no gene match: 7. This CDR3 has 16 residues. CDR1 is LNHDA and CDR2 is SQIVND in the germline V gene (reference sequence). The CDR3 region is CASSRGTGMGNTEAFF. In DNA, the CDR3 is TGTGCCAGTAGTAGAGGGACAGGGATGGGGAACACTGAAGCTTTCTTT.

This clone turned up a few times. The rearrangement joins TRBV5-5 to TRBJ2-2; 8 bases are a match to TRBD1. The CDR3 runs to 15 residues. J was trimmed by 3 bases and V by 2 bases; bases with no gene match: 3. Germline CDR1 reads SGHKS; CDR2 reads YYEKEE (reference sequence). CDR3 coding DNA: TGTGCCAGCAGCTTCTCAGGGGGCCACACCGGGGAGCTGTTTTTT. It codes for CASSFSGGHTGELFF. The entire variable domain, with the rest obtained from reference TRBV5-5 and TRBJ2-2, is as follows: DAGVTQSPTHLIKTRGQQVTLRCSPISGHKSVSWYQQVLGQGPQFIFQYYEKEERGRGNFPDRFSARQFPNYSSELNVNALLLGDSALYLCASSFSGGHTGELFFGEGSRLTVL.

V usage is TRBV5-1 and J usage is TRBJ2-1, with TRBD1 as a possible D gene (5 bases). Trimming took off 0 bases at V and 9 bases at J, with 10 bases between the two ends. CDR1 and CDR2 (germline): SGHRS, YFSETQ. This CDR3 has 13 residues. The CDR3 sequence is CASSLGGAAEQFF. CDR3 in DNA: TGCGCCAGCAGCTTGGGGGGCGCGGCTGAGCAGTTCTTC.

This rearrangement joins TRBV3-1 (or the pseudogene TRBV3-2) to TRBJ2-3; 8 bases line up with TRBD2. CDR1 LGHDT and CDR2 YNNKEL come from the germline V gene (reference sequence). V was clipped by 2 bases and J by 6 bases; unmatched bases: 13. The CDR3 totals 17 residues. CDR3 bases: TGTGCCAGCAGCCAACGGGGCCTGGGCGGGGGGCGTGATACGCAGTATTTT. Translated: CASSQRGLGGGRDTQYF.

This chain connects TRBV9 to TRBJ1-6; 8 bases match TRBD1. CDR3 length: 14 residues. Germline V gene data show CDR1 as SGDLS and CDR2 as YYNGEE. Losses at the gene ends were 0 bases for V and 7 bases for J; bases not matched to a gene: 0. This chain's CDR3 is CASSVGQGNSPLHF. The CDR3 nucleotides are TGTGCCAGCAGCGTAGGACAGGGGAATTCACCCCTCCACTTT.

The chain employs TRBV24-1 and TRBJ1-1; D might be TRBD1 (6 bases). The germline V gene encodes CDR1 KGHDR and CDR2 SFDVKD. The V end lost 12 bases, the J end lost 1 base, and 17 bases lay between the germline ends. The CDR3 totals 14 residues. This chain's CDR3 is CAPQGGPRNTEAFF. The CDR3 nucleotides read TGTGCCCCCCAAGGGGGTCCAAGGAACACTGAAGCTTTCTTT.

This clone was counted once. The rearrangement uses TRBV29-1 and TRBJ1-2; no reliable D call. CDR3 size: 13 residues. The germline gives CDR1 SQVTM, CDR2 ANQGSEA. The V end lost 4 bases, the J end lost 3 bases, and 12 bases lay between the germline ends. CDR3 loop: CSVGATSHYGYTF. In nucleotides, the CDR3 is TGCAGCGTTGGGGCGACGAGTCACTATGGCTACACCTTC.

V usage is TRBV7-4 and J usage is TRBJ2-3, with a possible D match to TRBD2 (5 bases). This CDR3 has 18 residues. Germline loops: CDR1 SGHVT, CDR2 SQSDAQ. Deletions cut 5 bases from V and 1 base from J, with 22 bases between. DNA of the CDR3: TGTGCCAGCAGCCCCCATGGAGAGGTAGCGAGTTGCACAGATACGCAGTATTTT. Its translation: CASSPHGEVASCTDTQYF.

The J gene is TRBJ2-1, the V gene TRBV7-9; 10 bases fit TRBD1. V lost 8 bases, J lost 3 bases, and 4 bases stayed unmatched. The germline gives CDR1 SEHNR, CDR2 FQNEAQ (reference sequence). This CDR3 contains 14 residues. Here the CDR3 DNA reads TGTGCCAGCCTCCGGGACAGGGGCTACAATGAGCAGTTCTTC. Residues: CASLRDRGYNEQFF.

CDR3 nucleotide sequence: TGTGCCAGCAGCCCAAGGGGCTCTATTGGCTACACCTTC. Translation: CASSPRGSIGYTF. The chain employs TRBV11-2 and TRBJ1-2, with D possibly being TRBD1 (5 bases). CDR3 size: 13 residues. Germline CDR1 and CDR2: SGHAT and FQNNGV. With 5 bases removed from V and 7 bases from J, the gap between germline ends came to 14 bases.

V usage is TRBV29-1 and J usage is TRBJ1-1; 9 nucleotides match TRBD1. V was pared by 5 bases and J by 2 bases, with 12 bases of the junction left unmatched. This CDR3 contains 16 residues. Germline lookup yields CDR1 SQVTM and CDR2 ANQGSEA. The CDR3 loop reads CSVLRGPTGGNTEAFF. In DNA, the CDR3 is TGCAGCGTTTTAAGGGGACCGACAGGGGGAAACACTGAAGCTTTCTTT.

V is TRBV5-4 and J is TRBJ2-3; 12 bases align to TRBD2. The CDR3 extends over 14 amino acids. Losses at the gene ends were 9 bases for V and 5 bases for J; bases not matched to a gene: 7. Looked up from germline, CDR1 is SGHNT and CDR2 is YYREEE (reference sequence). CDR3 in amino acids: CATSSGGAKDTQYF. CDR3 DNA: TGTGCCACCTCTAGCGGGGGGGCCAAAGATACGCAGTATTTT.

CDR3: CASSQDQKGDRDGYTF. CDR3 DNA: TGCGCCAGCAGCCAAGATCAAAAGGGGGACAGGGATGGCTACACCTTC. The chain has TRBV4-1 and TRBJ1-2; 9 nucleotides agree with TRBD1. CDR3 size: 16 residues. The V gene end was trimmed by 0 bases and the J gene end by 6 bases; junction bases not matched to a gene: 8. CDR1 and CDR2 (germline): MGHRA, YSYEKL.